This T cell receptor (beta chain) was sequenced during a study of blood T cell repertoires in COVID-19. Study as a whole: Sample material is recorded as cDNA or gDNA derived from T cells, B-cell-depleted T cells, or PBMCs.

Here immunoSEQ multiplex PCR was the method, and the copy in TCRdb shows in-frame clones only, minus some. Of about 260,000 clones in the sample, 70% to 90% are singletons; the top ten hold just over 0.85%. Assignments of participants to cohorts depended upon their own reported clinical history. V was shortened by 9 bases and J by 2 bases, with 14 bases between the two germline ends. This CDR3 has 14 residues. Germline-derived CDR1 and CDR2 are MNHEY and SVGAGI. V usage is TRBV6-5 and J usage is TRBJ1-3, with D possibly matching TRBD1 (5 bases). Sequencing was carried out using PBMCs or T cells enriched from blood (not recorded which). The receptor comes from a man over 45 who had been exposed to COVID-19. The CDR3 DNA is TGTGCCAGTCACTCGGGGGTCCCTGGAAACACCATATATTTT. Its protein product is CASHSGVPGNTIYF.